This TCR beta chain stems from a study of blood T cell repertoires in COVID-19 (dated by TCRdb to about 2020). About the investigation overall: Samples from collaborators originated in the United States, Italy and Spain and spanned both the acute and convalescent phases of COVID-19. The repertoires were made available in a free public database intended to serve as a resource for research on the immune response to SARS-CoV-2. The prospective study material was composed of cDNA or gDNA derived from T cells, B-cell-depleted T cells, or PBMCs. Sample metadata almost always included a de-identified subject ID, COVID-19 status, age in years and sex. The samples were drawn from two sources: the first 160 participants of the ongoing ImmuneRACE study, and 950 to 1,500 subjects contributed by 6 global collaborators. Subjects who had been exposed to COVID-19, were actively infected with it, or had recovered from it provided the deeply sampled blood TCRbeta repertoires that made up the dataset. HLA class I and class II types, where available, came from metadata supplied by the sample provider rather than from assay-based typing. Broad study findings and their caveats: The quantity of clinical and demographic metadata differed by source and by participant and was supplied without curation.

Enrolling through a virtual design, the prospective study's participants ranged in age from roughly 18 to 89 years and lived across about two dozen United States geographic areas. Cohort assignment in the prospective study relied on participant-reported clinical history from a screening survey and a study questionnaire. In the prospective study, whole blood, serum and a nasopharyngeal or oropharyngeal swab were collected from each participant by mobile phlebotomists. Additional blood draws and questionnaires over an approximately two-month period could optionally be provided by prospective study participants. Blood samples from the prospective study were shipped frozen or at room temperature prior to DNA extraction. The germline V gene specifies SNHLY as CDR1 and FYNNEI as CDR2. The V end gives up 11 bases and the J end 0 bases, leaving 4 bases in the junction not matched to a gene. Counted from cysteine to phenylalanine, this CDR3 has 14 amino acids. The sequence is cut down to CDR3 DNA, 42 bases in frame from base 1.

TCRbeta CDR3 regions were amplified from genomic DNA by means of the immunoSEQ Assay, a bias-controlled multiplex PCR. The paper's data handling went like this. The number of nucleated cells in each sample was estimated from the amplification of reference gene primers within the assay. To quantify the absolute abundance of each unique TCRbeta CDR3 rearrangement, sequence reads were collapsed and filtered. Productive Simpson clonality was computed per sample as the square root of Simpson's diversity index over productive rearrangements. TCRdb stores this immuneACCESS table with in-frame sequences only. Part of the clones is absent; in the studies checked, under half of the shortfall reflects unresolved V genes, and no reason is known for the rest. V, J and clone size derive from that table, while D and trimming were established from the DNA sequence. This sample holds fewer than 200,000 clones; 70% to 85% were observed only once. Of the sample, under 6.5% is held by the ten largest clones.

This clone has at least ten counts. The antigen it binds to is not known. Per-base qualities were not stored, and no clone one base away is much larger. The chain is made from TRBV2 and TRBJ1-1, and 12 bases in between align with TRBD1. The TCR was taken from a woman aged 60-75 years with acute COVID-19. The sample consisted of PBMCs or T cells enriched from blood (not recorded which). The CDR3 loop reads CAGGQGALNTEAFF. Here is the DNA: TGTGCCGGGGGACAGGGGGCCCTGAACACTGAAGCTTTCTTT. This CDR3, with the reference TRBV2 and TRBJ1-1 proteins standing in past its ends, gives the full variable domain EPEVTQTPSHQVTQMGQEVILRCVPISNHLYFYWYRQILGQKVEFLVSFYNNEISEKSEIFDDQFSVERPDGSNFTLKIRSTKLEDSAMYFCAGGQGALNTEAFFGQGTRLTVV.